The sequence of this T cell receptor (beta chain) was determined in a study of CD8 T cells in ankylosing spondylitis. Findings and limits, study-wide: There was reportedly significant enrichment of clones that were disease-linked in matched ankylosing spondylitis synovial fluid. Disease-linked clones were CD8+ and relatively rare in peripheral blood. Several highly homologous variants made up a TCR beta motif that seemed to typify ankylosing spondylitis blood.

MiXCR, run by TCRdb on the 5' RACE reads, gives a single entry per CDR3 protein. Here the sample spans some 450,000 distinct CDR3 sequences, roughly 18% being singletons. This clonotype was seen ten or more times. Its antigen is unknown. Germline trimming cut 0 bases from V and 7 bases from J; bases unmatched to any gene: 6. From germline, CDR1 is ENHRY and CDR2 SYGVKD. This CDR3 is built from 15 residues. The sequence derives from a male donor with ankylosing spondylitis. The chain links TRBV10-3 to TRBJ2-7; TRBD2 aligns across 10 bases. The sequencing sample was made of blood, either unsorted or a sorted T cell fraction (not recorded which). CDR3 nucleotide sequence: TGTGCCATCAGTGAGTCAGGTAGCGGGAGGATGGAGCAGTACTTC. It encodes CAISESGSGRMEQYF.